This TCR beta chain was obtained from a study of T cell responses to AZD1222 COVID-19 vaccine. Points from the study as a whole: It should be noted that donors were predominantly white British and more often female, and clonal diversity was possibly underestimated. Repertoire collection took place solely once the T cell response had peaked. Across the whole spike, CD4 TCRs peaked at regions 160-218 and 743-854. Nearly half of the spike-specific TCRs reportedly recognize variant regions that carry no mutations.

The table came from immunoSEQ multiplex PCR; TCRdb's copy has only in-frame clones and leaves some out. The sample lists about 39,000 clones, about 88% occurring once. With respect to this clone: Its specificity is unknown.

The CDR3 spans 15 residues. The V gene lost 2 bases and the J gene lost 6 bases, with 13 bases spanning the gap. The germline CDR1 and CDR2 sequences are MNHNY and SVGAGI (reference sequence). This rearrangement joins TRBV6-6 to TRBJ1-4; no clear D gene. The sequence derives from an adult who received the MenACWY meningococcal vaccine as a control. This specimen was peripheral blood, taken 28 days after the second dose of the MenACWY control vaccine. Here the CDR3 DNA reads TGTGCCAGCAGTTACGGAGGGTCATCTTATGAAAAACTGTTTTTT. Amino acid sequence: CASSYGGSSYEKLFF.